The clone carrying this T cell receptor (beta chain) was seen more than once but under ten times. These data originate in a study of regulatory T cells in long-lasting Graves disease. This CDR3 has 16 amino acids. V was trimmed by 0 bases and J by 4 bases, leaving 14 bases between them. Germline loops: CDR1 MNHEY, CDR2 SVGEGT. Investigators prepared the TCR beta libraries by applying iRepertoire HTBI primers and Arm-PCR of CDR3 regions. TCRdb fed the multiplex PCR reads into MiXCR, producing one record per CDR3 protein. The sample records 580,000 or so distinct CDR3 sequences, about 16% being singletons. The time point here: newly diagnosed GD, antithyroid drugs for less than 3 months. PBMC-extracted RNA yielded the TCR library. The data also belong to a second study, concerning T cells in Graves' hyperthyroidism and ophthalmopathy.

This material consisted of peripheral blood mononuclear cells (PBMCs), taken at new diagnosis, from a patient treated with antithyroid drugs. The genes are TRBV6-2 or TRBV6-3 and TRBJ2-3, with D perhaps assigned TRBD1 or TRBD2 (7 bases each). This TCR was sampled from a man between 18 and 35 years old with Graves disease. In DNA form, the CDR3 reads TGTGCCAGCAGTTACTCGAGGGCAGGGGGGGCAGATACGCAGTATTTT. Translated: CASSYSRAGGADTQYF.